This T cell receptor (beta chain) emerged from a study of control samples from healthy donors and cancer patients. Method: immunoSEQ multiplex PCR; TCRdb's copy keeps in-frame clones and lacks some. There are under 40,000 clones in the sample; around 83% occur only once, and 20% to 25% lies in the top ten. The source material was PBMCs. The sequence was collected from an older woman with lung cancer.

The CDR3: CASSPQYESYGYTF. The CDR3 coding sequence is TGTGCCAGCAGCCCCCAATACGAGTCCTATGGCTACACCTTC. The chain is built from TRBV3-1 (or the pseudogene TRBV3-2) and TRBJ1-2; no definite D call. CDR3 size: 14 residues. Germline V gene data show CDR1 as LGHDT and CDR2 as YNNKEL (reference sequence). V lost 4 bases to trimming and J lost 4 bases, with 13 bases between them.